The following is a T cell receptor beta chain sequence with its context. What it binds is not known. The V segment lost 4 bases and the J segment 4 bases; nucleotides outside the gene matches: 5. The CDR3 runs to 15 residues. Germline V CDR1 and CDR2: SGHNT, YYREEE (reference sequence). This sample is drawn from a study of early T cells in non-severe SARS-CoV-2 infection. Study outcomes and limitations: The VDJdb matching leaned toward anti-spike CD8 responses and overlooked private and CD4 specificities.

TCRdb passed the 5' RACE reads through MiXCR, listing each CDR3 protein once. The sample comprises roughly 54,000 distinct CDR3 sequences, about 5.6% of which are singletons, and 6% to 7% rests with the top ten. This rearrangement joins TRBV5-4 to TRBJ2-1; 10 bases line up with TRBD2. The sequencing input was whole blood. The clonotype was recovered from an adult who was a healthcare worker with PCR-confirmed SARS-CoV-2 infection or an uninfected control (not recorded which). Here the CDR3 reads CASSPTSGVYNEQFF. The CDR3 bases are TGTGCCAGCAGCCCAACTAGCGGGGTATACAATGAGCAGTTCTTC.